This TCR beta chain came from a study of response to subunit inactivated influenza vaccine. Broader study findings: That few new T cells are recruited by each seasonal influenza vaccination was the authors' suggestion.

This clonotype was detected a few times. Its antigen is not identified. MiXCR, run by TCRdb on the RT-PCR reads, gives a single entry per CDR3 protein. The sample yields under 950,000 distinct CDR3 sequences, around 20% seen once. Sequencing used PBMCs from blood, obtained around 5 days after vaccination. This sequence originates from a man aged 45-60 years who received an inactivated influenza vaccine.

The chain's CDR3 is CASSQGWGGINEQFF. The DNA for the CDR3 is TGCGCCAGCAGCCAAGGATGGGGGGGAATCAATGAGCAGTTCTTC. The J gene is TRBJ2-1, the V gene TRBV4-1; 7 nucleotides match TRBD2. V trimming: 1 base; J trimming: 6 bases; junction bases outside the gene matches: 6. Germline values: CDR1 MGHRA, CDR2 YSYEKL. The CDR3 extends over 15 amino acids.